Listed below are T cell receptor beta chains from one sample, sequenced in a study of graft-versus-host responses after intestinal transplantation. Using immunoSEQ multiplex PCR, the repertoire was profiled, and TCRdb retains in-frame clones only, with some absent. This table has approximately 18,000 clones, under 85% appearing once. This sample comprised ileum tissue, obtained almost 470 days after intestinal transplant. The origin of the receptors is a human patient who received an intestinal transplant, so some T cells may come from the graft donor. CDR3s include the opening cysteine and the closing phenylalanine or tryptophan. Fields, in order: clone size, V gene, J gene, D gene, CDR3 DNA, CDR3 protein. The D gene is left open where the match is weak. The listing skips clone size in some rows; elsewhere it reads once, few, many or a size class.

>NA|TRBV6-5|TRBJ2-1|TRBD2
TGTGCCAGCAGCTCCGGGACTAGGGGTTATGAGCAGTTCTTC
CASSSGTRGYEQFF
>once|TRBV28|TRBJ2-2|TRBD1
TGTGCCAGCAGTTTTGGACAGGGGCCCGGGGAGCTGTTTTTT
CASSFGQGPGELFF
>NA|TRBV25-1|TRBJ1-6|NA
TGTGCCAGCAGTGAATATCAGCGGCCCACAAATTCACCCCTCCACTTT
CASSEYQRPTNSPLHF
>few|TRBV10-3|TRBJ2-1|NA
TGTGCCATCCGCAAGGAGCCAGGGAGCCAGTTCTTC
CAIRKEPGSQFF
>NA|TRBV5-1|TRBJ1-4|TRBD1
TGCGCCAGCAGCTCAGACACAGGGGTGGGGGAAAAACTGTTTTTT
CASSSDTGVGEKLFF
>NA|TRBV19|TRBJ1-1|NA
TGTGCCAGTAGTATTCAGGCCTTAAACACTGAAGCTTTCTTT
CASSIQALNTEAFF
>NA|TRBV27|TRBJ1-2|NA
TGTGCCAGCAGTTTGGGGGGGGTAGGGGGCTACACCTTC
CASSLGGVGGYTF
>few|TRBV5-4|TRBJ1-1|NA
TGTGCCAGCAGCCTTGGCCTTGGGAGCCCTGAAGCTTTCTTT
CASSLGLGSPEAFF
>NA|TRBV5-5|TRBJ1-5|NA
TGTGCCAGCAGCTTTCTTAATCAGCCCCAGCATTTT
CASSFLNQPQHF
>NA|TRBV9|TRBJ2-1|TRBD1
TGTGCCAGCAGCGGCGGACAGGGGGCCGGGAATGAGCAGTTCTTC
CASSGGQGAGNEQFF
>NA|TRBV5-1|TRBJ2-7|NA
TGCGCCAGCAGCGAACAGGGAGGCGAGCAGTACTTC
CASSEQGGEQYF
>NA|TRBV19|TRBJ2-2|TRBD2
TGTGCCAGTAGTGCTCGACTAGCGGGGGCCACCACCGGGGAGCTGTTTTTT
CASSARLAGATTGELFF
>NA|TRBV11-2|TRBJ2-4|TRBD2
TGTGCCAGCAGCCACGGGACTAGCGGAGCCAAAAACATTCAGTACTTC
CASSHGTSGAKNIQYF
>NA|TRBV11-2|TRBJ2-3|NA
TGTGCCAGCAGCTTAGGGCAGGGGACCAGCACAGATACGCAGTATTTT
CASSLGQGTSTDTQYF
>few|TRBV11-3|TRBJ1-6|NA
TGTGCCAGCAGCTTTCAAGAGGCTTATAATTCACCCCTCCACTTT
CASSFQEAYNSPLHF
>NA|TRBV2|TRBJ1-6|NA
TGTGCCAGCAGTGCGGGAGCTACTGGGTCACCCCTCCACTTT
CASSAGATGSPLHF
>NA|TRBV11-2|TRBJ2-7|TRBD2
TGTGCCAGCAGCTTAGGCCTAGCGGGGTATTGGCAGTACTTC
CASSLGLAGYWQYF
>NA|TRBV6-1|TRBJ2-1|NA
TGTGCCAGCACCGGAGGGTTTAGTGGATACAATGAGCAGTTCTTC
CASTGGFSGYNEQFF
>NA|TRBV4-2|TRBJ2-6|TRBD1
TGTGCCAGCAGCCGAACGGGACAGACCCACTCTGGGGCCAACGTCCTGACTTTC
CASSRTGQTHSGANVLTF
>NA|TRBV4-1|TRBJ2-1|TRBD2
TGCGCCAGCAGTGACGGGACTAGCGGGTACAATGAGCAGTTCTTC
CASSDGTSGYNEQFF
>few|TRBV7-9|TRBJ2-7|NA
TGTGCCAGCAGCCTAACAACAGAGGGCCCCTACGAGCAGTACTTC
CASSLTTEGPYEQYF
>few|TRBV11-2|TRBJ1-3|NA
TGTGCCAGCAGCTTAGCACAGGCAGGAGGAAACACCATATATTTT
CASSLAQAGGNTIYF
>NA|TRBV10-3|TRBJ2-2|NA
TGTGCCATCAGTGAGTCTTGGGGTTCCACCGGGGAGCTGTTTTTT
CAISESWGSTGELFF
>NA|TRBV7-6|TRBJ2-7|NA
TGTGCCAGCAGCCCGAGGGGGGGAATCTACGAGCAGTACTTC
CASSPRGGIYEQYF
>NA|TRBV6-5|TRBJ1-2|NA
TGTGCCAGCAGTTTACTATTTGAGAACGGCTATGGCTACACCTTC
CASSLLFENGYGYTF
>NA|TRBV19|TRBJ1-2|NA
TGTGCCAGTAGTTTAACCGTTACTGCAACTGGCTACACCTTC
CASSLTVTATGYTF
>NA|TRBV6-6|TRBJ1-1|TRBD1
TGTGCCGGATGGACAGGGGGTGGAGGGACTGAAGCTTTCTTT
CAGWTGGGGTEAFF
>NA|TRBV7-8|TRBJ1-2|NA
TGTGCCAGCAGCACCCGGACAGACCCTAACTATGGCTACACCTTC
CASSTRTDPNYGYTF
>NA|TRBV5-4|TRBJ2-1|TRBD1
TGTGCCAGCAGCTTACAGGGGGCCTCCCTTTACAATGAGCAGTTCTTC
CASSLQGASLYNEQFF
>NA|TRBV29-1|TRBJ2-7|TRBD1
TGCAGCGTTGAAGGCGACATCCCGGGACAGGACTACGAGCAGTACTTC
CSVEGDIPGQDYEQYF
>few|TRBV6-5|TRBJ2-7|TRBD2
TGTGCCAGCAGTTACCAAGGGACTAGCGGTCCCTACGAGCAGTACTTC
CASSYQGTSGPYEQYF
>NA|TRBV5-1|TRBJ2-3|NA
TGCGCCAGCCGGGACTCCGGGGGCACAGATACGCAGTATTTT
CASRDSGGTDTQYF
>few|TRBV28|TRBJ2-5|NA
TGTGCCAGCAGTTTTCTGGTTTCAGGGGAGACCCAGTACTTC
CASSFLVSGETQYF
>NA|TRBV5-1|TRBJ2-5|TRBD2
TGCGCCAGCAGCTTGGCACCCGGGAGGGGAGCGCTTCAAGAGACCCAGTACTTC
CASSLAPGRGALQETQYF
>NA|TRBV6-6|TRBJ2-7|NA
TGTGCCAGCGGTAGCGGACGAGATTACGAGCAGTACTTC
CASGSGRDYEQYF
>NA|TRBV7-3|TRBJ1-2|NA
TGTGCCAGCAGCTTAGCGGGAGGCCCCAACTATGGCTACACCTTC
CASSLAGGPNYGYTF
>NA|TRBV10-1|TRBJ2-7|TRBD2
TGCGCCAGCAGTGAGTCGCTAGCGGGGAGCTCCTACGAGCAGTACTTC
CASSESLAGSSYEQYF
>NA|TRBV7-9|TRBJ2-5|NA
TGTGCCAGCAGCTTAGTTGGGATAATAGAGACCCAGTACTTC
CASSLVGIIETQYF
>NA|TRBV4-1|TRBJ2-3|NA
TGCGCCAGCAGCCAAGGGACAGTCACCACAGATACGCAGTATTTT
CASSQGTVTTDTQYF
>NA|TRBV7-2|TRBJ2-3|NA
TGTGCCAGCAGCGTAGATACGCAGTATTTT
CASSVDTQYF
>NA|TRBV11-3|TRBJ2-2|NA
TGTGCCAGCAGCTCGCCCTTGACCGGGGAGCTGTTTTTT
CASSSPLTGELFF
>few|TRBV9|TRBJ2-7|TRBD2
TGTGCCAGCAGCGCGCGCCCTGGACTAGCGGTCTACGAGCAGTACTTC
CASSARPGLAVYEQYF
>NA|TRBV7-9|TRBJ1-1|TRBD1
TGTGCCAGCAGCTTATCTCGACAGGGTACCCTCACTGAAGCTTTCTTT
CASSLSRQGTLTEAFF
>NA|TRBV5-6|TRBJ1-6|NA
TGTGCCAGCAGCTTGGGAGGGAATTCACCCCTCCACTTT
CASSLGGNSPLHF
>NA|TRBV7-7|TRBJ2-1|TRBD2
TGTGCTAGCAGCTTAGGCGGGGGTGAGCAGTTCTTC
CASSLGGGEQFF
>few|TRBV11-2|TRBJ2-7|NA
TGTGCCAGCAGCCCAGAAGATGGGCGTCTAAGGGCCGAGCAGTACTTC
CASSPEDGRLRAEQYF
>NA|TRBV4-1|TRBJ2-7|NA
TGCGCCAGCAGCCAAGACACGTCTGGCGGGGCCTTACCCTACGAGCAGTACTTC
CASSQDTSGGALPYEQYF
>NA|TRBV7-3|TRBJ1-5|NA
TGTGCCAGCAGCCCTGTAGTCCGGGGGAGTAATCAGCCCCAGCATTTT
CASSPVVRGSNQPQHF
>NA|TRBV18|TRBJ1-1|TRBD1
TGTGCCAGCTCACCCCGATTGCAGGGGGACACTGAAGCTTTCTTT
CASSPRLQGDTEAFF
>few|TRBV6-6|TRBJ1-2|TRBD1
TGTGCCAGCGGGCCAGGGGGGGGAAACTATGGCTACACCTTC
CASGPGGGNYGYTF